The rows below give T cell receptor beta chains drawn from one sample of a study of post-analysis software for immune sequencing data. TCRdb independently ran MiXCR on the PCR reads; one entry per CDR3 protein. The sample records around 700,000 distinct CDR3 sequences, 59% being singletons. The sequenced sample consisted of blood. Every receptor here comes from a girl aged 2 to 9 with multiple sclerosis. CDR3s include the opening cysteine and the closing phenylalanine or tryptophan. D genes are given only for firm matches. Where a row states a size, it is once, few, many or the class of an expanded clone; other rows omit it.

v_gene	j_gene	abundance	d_gene	CDR3nt	CDR3aa
TRBV7-9	TRBJ1-2	few	TRBD1	TGTGCCAGCAGCTTTAACAGGGGAGGCTACACCTTC	CASSFNRGGYTF
TRBV7-2	TRBJ2-2	-	-	TGTGCCAGCAGCTTCGGGACACATAACACCGGGGAGCTGTTTTTT	CASSFGTHNTGELFF
TRBV7-2	TRBJ2-7	-	-	TGTGCCAGCAGCTTAGAGGGGCTGGGTTACGAGCAGTACTTC	CASSLEGLGYEQYF
TRBV6-1	TRBJ2-1	-	-	TGTGCCATCTTACCGGGACTCTACAATGAGCAGTTCTTC	CAILPGLYNEQFF
TRBV29-1	TRBJ1-2	-	-	TGCAGCGTTGAAGATCATTTCACACAGGCAGACTATGGCTACACCTTC	CSVEDHFTQADYGYTF
TRBV4-2	TRBJ1-5	few	-	TGTGCCAGCAGCCCTGACCGGGACTGGGAGGGCAATCAGCCCCAGCATTTT	CASSPDRDWEGNQPQHF
TRBV2	TRBJ2-1	few	TRBD1	TGTGCCAGCAAGGGACAGACCTACAATGAGCAGTTCTTC	CASKGQTYNEQFF
TRBV7-2	TRBJ2-3	-	-	TGTGCCAGCACCCTTACGGGGGCCCAAGCTGCGCAGTATTTT	CASTLTGAQAAQYF
TRBV29-1	TRBJ2-3	few	-	TGCAGCGTTGCAATTCTTCGGGAAAGCACAGATACGCAGTATTTT	CSVAILRESTDTQYF
TRBV10-3	TRBJ2-3	few	-	TGTGCCATCAGGGAGGAGGGCACAGATACGCAGTATTTT	CAIREEGTDTQYF
TRBV6-1	TRBJ1-1	once	TRBD1	TGTGCCAGCAGGGCGACAGGGGGAATAGTGAACACTGAAGCTTTCTTT	CASRATGGIVNTEAFF
TRBV20-1	TRBJ2-1	few	TRBD2	TGCAGTGCCCTGGGACTAGCGGGGCGAGAGGATGAGCAGTTCTTC	CSALGLAGREDEQFF
TRBV12-5	TRBJ2-7	-	-	TGTGCTAATTTCAGCTCCGAGCAGTACTTC	CANFSSEQYF
TRBV6-6	TRBJ1-5	-	-	TGTGCCAGCAACCCCATAGGGAGCAATCAGCCCCAGCATTTT	CASNPIGSNQPQHF
TRBV20-1	TRBJ2-5	-	TRBD2	TGCAGTGCCTTTGGACTAGCGGGAGAAGAGACCCAGTACTTC	CSAFGLAGEETQYF
TRBV7-2	TRBJ2-2	-	TRBD1	TGTGCCAGCAGCCAAAGGGGGCCTAACACCGGGGAGCTGTTTTTT	CASSQRGPNTGELFF
TRBV7-9	TRBJ1-6	-	TRBD1	TGTGCCAGCAGCTTAGATGCAGGGGGGTATGAGCCCCTCCACTTT	CASSLDAGGYEPLHF
TRBV7-2	TRBJ2-3	-	-	TGTGCCAGCAGCCCCCAAATAAGTAGCACAGATACGCAGTATTTT	CASSPQISSTDTQYF
TRBV20-1	TRBJ1-5	once	-	TGCAGTGCTAGAGCAGGAGGGGGGGCTAATCAGCCCCAGCATTTT	CSARAGGGANQPQHF
TRBV11-2	TRBJ2-3	once	-	TGTGCCAGCAGCCCGGTGGCAGGGTCAAGCACAGATACGCAGTATTTT	CASSPVAGSSTDTQYF
TRBV12-3/TRBV12-4	TRBJ2-3	-	-	TGTGCCAGCAGTTTAGCATCAAGAGTAAGCACAGATACGCAGTATTTT	CASSLASRVSTDTQYF
TRBV5-6	TRBJ2-7	few	-	TGTGCCAGCAGCTTGGGGGGCACTGGGGTCTACGAGCAGTACTTC	CASSLGGTGVYEQYF
TRBV7-9	TRBJ2-7	many	-	TGTGCCAGCAGCTTAATCGGGCTGGCCAACGAGCAGTACTTC	CASSLIGLANEQYF
TRBV21-1	TRBJ2-1	-	-	TGTGCCAGCGTATTATTAGCGGATTACAATGAGCAGTTCTTC	CASVLLADYNEQFF
TRBV20-1	TRBJ1-2	-	-	TGCAGTGCTCCTAAAGACAGGTCCTATGGCTACACCTTC	CSAPKDRSYGYTF
TRBV7-8	TRBJ2-1	-	TRBD2	TGTGCCAGCAAATTGGGACTAGCGGATTACAATGAGCAGTTCTTC	CASKLGLADYNEQFF
TRBV6-5	TRBJ2-3	-	-	TGTGCCAGCAGTTACTCGATCCTAGCCGCAGATACGCAGTATTTT	CASSYSILAADTQYF
TRBV9	TRBJ2-1	-	TRBD2	TGTGCCAGCAGCGTAGGATGGGAGACTAGCGGGAGGAATGAGCAGTTCTTC	CASSVGWETSGRNEQFF
TRBV7-9	TRBJ2-1	-	-	TGTGCCAGCAGCCCCGTGGCAGACAATGAGCAGTTCTTC	CASSPVADNEQFF
TRBV20-1	TRBJ2-1	-	-	TGCAGTGCTAAACAGGTCAATGAGCAGTTCTTC	CSAKQVNEQFF
TRBV12-3/TRBV12-4	TRBJ2-6	-	-	TGTGCCAGCAGCCTCATACAGGGCTCTGGGGCCAACGTCCTGACTTTC	CASSLIQGSGANVLTF
TRBV19	TRBJ1-1	-	-	TGTGCCACCGGAGTGATGGTAGCTTTCTTT	CATGVMVAFF
TRBV7-3	TRBJ1-2	few	TRBD1	TGTGCCAGCAGCTTAACGGCAGGGGGAACCTATGGCTACACCTTC	CASSLTAGGTYGYTF
TRBV7-2	TRBJ2-3	once	-	TGTGCCAGCGGACTGGGGGGCACAGATACGCAGTATTTT	CASGLGGTDTQYF
TRBV7-9	TRBJ2-5	-	-	TGTGCCAGCAGTTCAAAGGGCTCGGAGACCCAGTACTTC	CASSSKGSETQYF
TRBV4-3	TRBJ2-1	-	-	TGCGCCAGCAGCCCCCTCGACAGTTACCCCAGCTCCTACAATGATCAGTTCTTC	CASSPLDSYPSSYNDQFF
TRBV6-6	TRBJ1-3	-	-	TGTGCCAGCAGGGGCACAGGGATCCCCGGAAACACCATATATTTT	CASRGTGIPGNTIYF
TRBV6-6	TRBJ2-7	few	-	TGTGCCAGCAGTTACGATCGGGGACGGCTCTACGAGCAGTACTTC	CASSYDRGRLYEQYF
TRBV4-1	TRBJ2-7	-	TRBD1	TGCGCCAGCAGCCCAGACAGGGATGCCCTCGTCCCCTCCTACGAGCAGTACTTC	CASSPDRDALVPSYEQYF
TRBV12-3/TRBV12-4	TRBJ1-2	-	-	TGTGCCAGCAGTTTAACCGGGAAGAATGGCTACACCTTC	CASSLTGKNGYTF
TRBV7-9	TRBJ2-1	-	-	TGTGCCAGCAGCCCCACACAGAGCTCCTACAATGAGCAGTTCTTC	CASSPTQSSYNEQFF
TRBV6-5	TRBJ2-7	-	-	TGTGCCAGCAGTTGGACCGTGAGCCTCAGAGGCTACGAGCAGTACTTC	CASSWTVSLRGYEQYF
TRBV20-1	TRBJ1-1	-	TRBD1	TGCAGTGCCGACAGGGGGAACACTGAAGCTTTCTTT	CSADRGNTEAFF
TRBV27	TRBJ1-1	-	-	TGTGCCAGCAGATATAGGAGGTTGAACACTGAAGCTTTCTTT	CASRYRRLNTEAFF
TRBV25-1	TRBJ2-1	-	-	TGTGCCACCCTTCGGGCGGGAAGCTCCTACAATGAGCAGTTCTTC	CATLRAGSSYNEQFF
TRBV29-1	TRBJ2-5	few	-	TGCAGCGTTCGCGGGGGCCTACAAGAGACCCAGTACTTC	CSVRGGLQETQYF
TRBV7-8	TRBJ1-5	-	-	TGTGCCAGCAGCTCCTACCGGGACTTCGGCAATCAGCCCCAGCATTTT	CASSSYRDFGNQPQHF
TRBV5-1	TRBJ2-7	-	TRBD1	TGCGCCAGCAGCTTCTTTCAGGGGGACCACGAGCAGTACTTC	CASSFFQGDHEQYF
TRBV5-1	TRBJ1-2	-	-	TGCGCCAGCAGCTTGGAGGGCATAGGTGGCTACACCTTC	CASSLEGIGGYTF
TRBV5-1	TRBJ2-1	-	TRBD2	TGCGCCAGCAGCTTGGATGGGAGGCTAGCGGGAGACTACAATGAGCAGTTCTTC	CASSLDGRLAGDYNEQFF
TRBV5-6	TRBJ1-2	once	TRBD1	TGTGCCAGCAGCTTGGCCCCAGGGGGCGCGTATGGCTACACCTTC	CASSLAPGGAYGYTF
TRBV12-3/TRBV12-4	TRBJ2-1	-	TRBD2	TGTGCCAGCAGTTCCCCCGGGACTAGCGTTTACAATGAGCAGTTCTTC	CASSSPGTSVYNEQFF
TRBV12-3/TRBV12-4	TRBJ1-5	-	TRBD1	TGTGCCAGCAGCCTTGAGACAGGGCCCCCCAATCAGCCCCAGCATTTT	CASSLETGPPNQPQHF
TRBV7-2	TRBJ2-3	few	TRBD2	TGTGCCAGCAGCTTAGTGGCGGGGGAGACCACAGATACGCAGTATTTT	CASSLVAGETTDTQYF
TRBV28	TRBJ2-7	-	TRBD1	TGTGCCAGCACCCGGACAGGGGGCTACGAGCAGTACTTC	CASTRTGGYEQYF
TRBV5-1	TRBJ2-6	few	TRBD1	TGCGCCAGCAGCCGCGCGATTACAGGGGGCGCAGTCGGGGCCAACGTCCTGACTTTC	CASSRAITGGAVGANVLTF
TRBV20-1	TRBJ1-2	-	TRBD1	TGCAGTGCTAGTAATGTTGGGGACAGGGGGCTTTATGGCTACACCTTC	CSASNVGDRGLYGYTF
TRBV7-2	TRBJ2-1	-	TRBD2	TGTGCCAGCAGCTTATACGCGGGGGGATACAATGAGCAGTTCTTC	CASSLYAGGYNEQFF
TRBV20-1	TRBJ1-1	-	TRBD1	TGCAGTGCCCCAACAGGGGGTGGAACTGAAGCTTTCTTT	CSAPTGGGTEAFF